These T cell receptor beta chains were read from a single sample in a study of blood T cell repertoires in COVID-19. Measured with immunoSEQ multiplex PCR; TCRdb has only the in-frame clones, and not every one. The sample yields 130,000 to 150,000 clones, around 83% seen once. The specimen was peripheral blood. These receptors all stem from a woman aged 50 to 60 in a cohort sampled during active or convalescent COVID-19. Both conserved end residues are part of each CDR3. Each record gives: D gene, V gene, J gene, clone size, CDR3 protein, CDR3 DNA. A D gene is named only where the DNA matches it firmly. Some rows have no size entry. The others give once, few or many, or a class for an expanded clone.

-,TRBV6-5,TRBJ1-2,-,CASRVWAVENGYTF,TGTGCCAGCAGGGTGTGGGCTGTTGAGAATGGCTACACCTTC
-,TRBV19,TRBJ1-4,once,CASSSGPGIPLDNEKLFF,TGTGCCAGTAGTTCAGGGCCAGGGATCCCGTTGGATAATGAAAAACTGTTTTTT
-,TRBV24-1,TRBJ1-2,-,CATSTGYNYGYTF,TGTGCCACCTCGACAGGTTATAACTATGGCTACACCTTC
TRBD1,TRBV5-1,TRBJ2-2,few,CASSSPGQGTGELFF,TGCGCCAGCAGCTCTCCGGGACAGGGGACCGGGGAGCTGTTTTTT
-,TRBV7-9,TRBJ1-5,-,CASSLVQGHQHF,TGTGCCAGCAGCTTAGTACAGGGTCACCAGCATTTT
TRBD1,TRBV3-1/TRBV3-2,TRBJ2-7,-,CASSQMWDSYEQYF,TGTGCCAGCAGCCAAATGTGGGACAGCTACGAGCAGTACTTC
TRBD1,TRBV4-1,TRBJ1-1,few,CASSQRQGAGAFF,TGCGCCAGCAGCCAAAGACAGGGTGCAGGAGCTTTCTTT
-,TRBV6-2/TRBV6-3,TRBJ1-6,-,CASSYDGGSNSPLHF,TGTGCCAGCAGTTACGATGGGGGGAGTAATTCACCCCTCCACTTT
-,TRBV14,TRBJ1-2,-,CASSRTGQDYGYTF,TGTGCCAGCAGCCGAACGGGACAAGATTATGGCTACACCTTC
TRBD1,TRBV5-1,TRBJ1-1,-,CASSLEGGGRDTEAFF,TGCGCCAGCAGCTTGGAAGGGGGCGGCCGGGACACTGAAGCTTTCTTT
TRBD2,TRBV3-1/TRBV3-2,TRBJ2-2,-,CASSQVGGAGELFF,TGTGCCAGCAGCCAGGTCGGGGGGGCCGGGGAGCTGTTTTTT
TRBD2,TRBV7-9,TRBJ2-1,once,CASSIGLDYNEQFF,TGTGCCAGCAGCATTGGACTAGATTACAATGAGCAGTTCTTC
TRBD2,TRBV19,TRBJ2-3,-,CASSFGLAVSTDTQYF,TGTGCCAGTAGTTTCGGACTAGCGGTGAGCACAGATACGCAGTATTTT
TRBD2,TRBV7-2,TRBJ2-7,-,CASSFGAGGYEQYF,TGTGCCAGCAGCTTTGGGGCGGGGGGCTACGAGCAGTACTTC
TRBD1,TRBV4-1,TRBJ2-2,-,CASTPPGQATGELFF,TGCGCCAGCACGCCACCGGGACAGGCCACCGGGGAGCTGTTTTTT
TRBD2,TRBV4-1,TRBJ2-3,-,CASRIGGGAADTQYF,TGCGCCAGCAGGATTGGCGGGGGGGCCGCAGATACGCAGTATTTT
-,TRBV7-2,TRBJ1-3,-,CASSSTAGTGNTIYF,TGTGCCAGCAGCTCCACAGCCGGGACTGGAAACACCATATATTTT
TRBD1,TRBV3-1/TRBV3-2,TRBJ2-7,once,CASSLLDRAGEQYF,TGTGCCAGCAGCCTCTTGGACAGGGCGGGCGAGCAGTACTTC
-,TRBV7-9,TRBJ2-7,-,CASSPPGGSYEQYF,TGTGCCAGCAGCCCCCCCGGGGGTTCCTACGAGCAGTACTTC
TRBD1,TRBV4-3,TRBJ1-4,-,CASSPGDRGSEKLFF,TGCGCCAGCAGCCCTGGTGACAGGGGGAGTGAAAAACTGTTTTTT
-,TRBV29-1,TRBJ2-3,-,CSVREGTDTQYF,TGCAGCGTCAGGGAGGGCACAGATACGCAGTATTTT
-,TRBV3-1/TRBV3-2,TRBJ1-4,-,CASSQGMDSLATNEKLFF,TGTGCCAGCAGCCAAGGTATGGACAGCCTCGCAACTAATGAAAAACTGTTTTTT
TRBD1,TRBV9,TRBJ2-7,-,CATEGQALLYEQYF,TGTGCCACCGAAGGACAGGCCCTCCTCTACGAGCAGTACTTC
TRBD1,TRBV7-9,TRBJ2-7,once,CASSPTGRAYEQYF,TGTGCCAGCAGCCCGACAGGGAGAGCCTACGAGCAGTACTTC
TRBD1,TRBV24-1,TRBJ1-1,-,CATSDFGQGANEAFF,TGTGCCACCAGTGATTTCGGACAGGGGGCGAATGAAGCTTTCTTT
-,TRBV7-2,TRBJ1-6,-,CASSLLGAQTMQGSPLHF,TGTGCCAGCAGCTTATTGGGCGCCCAAACCATGCAGGGATCACCCCTCCACTTT
-,TRBV30,TRBJ2-7,-,CAWSVGRVGSYEQYF,TGTGCCTGGAGTGTGGGCAGGGTTGGGTCCTACGAGCAGTACTTC
-,TRBV12-3/TRBV12-4,TRBJ1-2,few,CASSLLQGYGYTF,TGTGCCAGCAGTTTATTACAGGGCTATGGCTACACCTTC
TRBD1,TRBV10-1,TRBJ1-5,-,CASSLPGTGGRNQPQHF,TGCGCCAGCAGTCTCCCCGGGACAGGGGGCAGAAATCAGCCCCAGCATTTT
-,TRBV19,TRBJ1-1,-,CASSPRTLNTEAFF,TGTGCCAGTAGTCCCCGGACATTGAACACTGAAGCTTTCTTT
TRBD1,TRBV29-1,TRBJ2-1,-,CSVIRGQGGNEQFF,TGCAGCGTTATCCGAGGACAGGGAGGCAATGAGCAGTTCTTC
-,TRBV5-5,TRBJ2-5,-,CASSQTRRETQYF,TGTGCCAGCAGCCAAACACGGAGAGAGACCCAGTACTTC
TRBD1,TRBV12-5,TRBJ1-2,once,CASGLSLTGGDGYTF,TGTGCTAGTGGTTTGTCCTTAACAGGGGGCGATGGCTACACCTTC
TRBD1,TRBV18,TRBJ1-6,-,CASSPTYGTGGMRYNSPLHF,TGTGCCAGCTCACCGACCTACGGGACAGGGGGGATGCGGTATAATTCACCCCTCCACTTT
TRBD1,TRBV3-1/TRBV3-2,TRBJ1-3,once,CASSLTGGNTIYF,TGTGCCAGCAGCCTGACAGGGGGAAACACCATATATTTT
-,TRBV4-1,TRBJ1-2,-,CASSQDHQGQGYTF,TGCGCCAGCAGCCAAGATCATCAGGGACAAGGCTACACCTTC
TRBD1,TRBV18,TRBJ1-2,once,CASLQTGWNYGYTF,TGTGCCAGCCTTCAGACAGGGTGGAACTATGGCTACACCTTC
TRBD2,TRBV9,TRBJ2-3,-,CASSTGGGGPADTQYF,TGTGCCAGCAGCACTGGGGGCGGGGGGCCCGCAGATACGCAGTATTTT
-,TRBV7-3,TRBJ2-3,-,CASSLGTGGGTDTQYF,TGTGCCAGCAGCTTAGGTACAGGGGGGGGCACAGATACGCAGTATTTT
TRBD1,TRBV6-5,TRBJ1-1,-,CASKRLDRADTEAFF,TGTGCCAGCAAGAGGCTGGACAGGGCCGACACTGAAGCTTTCTTT
TRBD1,TRBV30,TRBJ1-5,-,CAWSGTGAGSNQPQHF,TGTGCCTGGAGTGGGACAGGGGCCGGGAGCAATCAGCCCCAGCATTTT
-,TRBV10-2,TRBJ1-1,-,CASSEPGHADEAFF,TGCGCCAGCAGTGAGCCCGGACATGCGGATGAAGCTTTCTTT
TRBD2,TRBV19,TRBJ2-1,-,CASSIDSERGAYNEQFF,TGTGCCAGTAGTATAGATTCGGAGCGGGGGGCCTACAATGAGCAGTTCTTC
TRBD1,TRBV19,TRBJ1-5,-,CASSIEPAGGNQPQHF,TGTGCCAGTAGTATAGAACCGGCAGGGGGTAATCAGCCCCAGCATTTT
-,TRBV7-2,TRBJ1-2,-,CASSLNYFYGYTF,TGTGCCAGCAGCTTAAACTATTTCTATGGCTACACCTTC